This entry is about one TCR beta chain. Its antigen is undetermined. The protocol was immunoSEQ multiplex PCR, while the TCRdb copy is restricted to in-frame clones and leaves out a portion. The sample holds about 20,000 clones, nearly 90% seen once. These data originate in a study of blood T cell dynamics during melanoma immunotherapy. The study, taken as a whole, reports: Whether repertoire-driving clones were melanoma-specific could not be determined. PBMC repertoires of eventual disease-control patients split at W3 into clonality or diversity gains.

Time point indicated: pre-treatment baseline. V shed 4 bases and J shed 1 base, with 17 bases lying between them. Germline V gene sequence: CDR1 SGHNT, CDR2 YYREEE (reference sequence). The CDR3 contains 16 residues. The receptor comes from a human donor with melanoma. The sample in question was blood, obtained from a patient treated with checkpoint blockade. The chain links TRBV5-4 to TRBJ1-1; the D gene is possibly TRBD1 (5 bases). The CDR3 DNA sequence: TGTGCCAGCAGCCCGGGGACCTCGGTTGCGAACACTGAAGCTTTCTTT. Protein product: CASSPGTSVANTEAFF.